The 32 T cell receptor beta chains below all came from one sample that was sequenced in a study of blood T cell repertoires in COVID-19. The method was immunoSEQ multiplex PCR; TCRdb's version includes in-frame clones alone and lacks a portion of them. The table lists hundreds of thousands of clones, around 88% of them singletons. Specimen: peripheral blood. The receptors derive from a woman aged 55-69 years with COVID-19, enrolled during active disease.

This sequence joins TRBV7-2 and TRBJ2-1, with 11 nucleotides matching TRBD2. This CDR3 contains 16 residues. J lost 2 bases, V lost 5 bases, and 5 bases had no gene match. Germline V CDR1 and CDR2: SGHTA, FQGNSA. The chain's CDR3 is CASSLGSGGAYNEQFF. In nucleotides, the CDR3 is TGTGCCAGCAGCCTCGGTAGCGGGGGGGCCTACAATGAGCAGTTCTTC.

This chain uses TRBV7-8 with TRBJ2-7; weak D call: TRBD1 (5 bases). The CDR3 contains 15 residues. Looked up from germline, CDR1 is SGHVS and CDR2 is FQNEAQ. With 3 bases removed from V and 4 bases from J, the gap between germline ends came to 16 bases. CDR3 coding DNA: TGTGCCAGCAGCTTTGACAGCCAAAGTGTGTACGAGCAGTACTTC. Protein product: CASSFDSQSVYEQYF.

This clone was found once. The genes are TRBV11-3 and TRBJ2-5; 8 positions match TRBD2. The CDR3 contains 18 residues. V gave up 5 bases and J gave up 4 bases; unmatched junction bases: 18. The germline gives CDR1 SGHNT, CDR2 YENEEA. Written as DNA, the CDR3 is TGTGCCAGCAGCAAGGGCCGGGGGACGGGGGGGCCAGGAGAGACCCAGTACTTC. Amino acid sequence: CASSKGRGTGGPGETQYF.

This clone was counted once. The CDR3 here is CSVKRGGLPDYGYTF. The CDR3 nucleotides read TGCAGCGTTAAAAGGGGGGGGCTCCCGGACTATGGCTACACCTTC. The chain joins TRBV29-1 to TRBJ1-2; possible D gene TRBD1, 6 bases. Germline V lookup: CDR1 SQVTM, CDR2 ANQGSEA. This CDR3 has 15 residues. Trimming removed 5 bases from V and 3 bases from J, with 19 bases in between.

The gene calls are TRBV5-1 and TRBJ1-3, with TRBD1 matching 10 bases. CDR1 is SGHRS and CDR2 is YFSETQ in the germline V gene. The CDR3 totals 15 residues. V lost 3 bases, J lost 8 bases, and 8 bases stayed unmatched. This CDR3 is CASSSGGQGFDTIYF. The CDR3 region has the DNA TGCGCCAGCAGCTCGGGGGGACAGGGGTTTGACACCATATATTTT.

This chain joins TRBV4-1 and TRBJ1-1, with 7 bases lining up with TRBD1. Unmatched junction bases numbered 3, after V lost 0 bases and J lost 2 bases. The CDR3 contains 15 residues. Germline V lookup: CDR1 MGHRA, CDR2 YSYEKL. CDR3 DNA: TGCGCCAGCAGCCAAGACGGGACAGTTAACACTGAAGCTTTCTTT. This gives the protein CASSQDGTVNTEAFF.

The rearrangement links TRBV6-5 to TRBJ2-5; the D is unclear. The V end lost 5 bases, the J end lost 7 bases, and 14 bases lay between the germline ends. This CDR3 is 13 amino acids long. CDR1 is MNHEY, CDR2 SVGAGI, per germline. In DNA, the CDR3 is TGTGCCAGCAGTCCTATACTCCCAGGGACCCAGTACTTC. It translates to CASSPILPGTQYF.

The V and J genes are TRBV6-5 and TRBJ2-5; 8 bases align to TRBD1. V gave up 2 bases and J gave up 4 bases; unmatched junction bases: 3. There are 14 residues in the CDR3. The V gene's germline CDR1 is MNHEY and CDR2 SVGAGI. CDR3 residues: CASSYVTGGETQYF. Written as DNA, the CDR3 is TGTGCCAGCAGTTACGTCACAGGGGGAGAGACCCAGTACTTC.

V and J are TRBV14 and TRBJ1-1; no clear D. The germline V and J ends were trimmed by 4 bases and 0 bases, with 9 bases remaining between them. This CDR3 is built from 14 residues. Germline-derived CDR1 and CDR2 are SGHDN and FVKESK. The CDR3 coding sequence is TGTGCCAGCAGCCTCATGGGCATGAACACTGAAGCTTTCTTT. Amino acids: CASSLMGMNTEAFF.

The chain couples TRBV5-4 to TRBJ2-1; perhaps TRBD1 as D (6 bases). CDR1 SGHNT and CDR2 YYREEE come from the germline V gene (reference sequence). The CDR3 totals 18 residues. V gave up 4 bases and J gave up 0 bases, with 20 bases separating them. The CDR3 DNA is TGTGCCAGCAGCCCCACAGGGCGTGGGACCACCTCCTACAATGAGCAGTTCTTC. This translates into CASSPTGRGTTSYNEQFF. The full variable domain, with the rest looked up from reference TRBV5-4 and TRBJ2-1, is ETGVTQSPTHLIKTRGQQVTLRCSSQSGHNTVSWYQQALGQGPQFIFQYYREEENGRGNFPPRFSGLQFPNYSSELNVNALELDDSALYLCASSPTGRGTTSYNEQFFGPGTRLTVL.

The chain links TRBV9 to TRBJ2-5; weak D call: TRBD1 (6 bases). The CDR3 spans 13 residues. Germline CDR1 reads SGDLS; CDR2 reads YYNGEE. V was cut by 4 bases and J by 4 bases, with 11 bases left in between. For the CDR3, the DNA is TGTGCCAGCAGCTTTACAGGGAGAGAGACCCAGTACTTC. Translating it yields CASSFTGRETQYF.

The chain is built from TRBV5-4 and TRBJ1-6; D not resolved. The V gene lost 1 base and the J gene lost 7 bases, with 6 bases spanning the gap. This CDR3 has 13 amino acids. From germline, CDR1 is SGHNT and CDR2 YYREEE (reference sequence). The CDR3 sequence is CASSLITNSPLHF. Here the CDR3 DNA reads TGTGCCAGCAGCTTGATTACAAATTCACCCCTCCACTTT. The full variable domain, its missing parts supplied by reference TRBV5-4 and TRBJ1-6, is ETGVTQSPTHLIKTRGQQVTLRCSSQSGHNTVSWYQQALGQGPQFIFQYYREEENGRGNFPPRFSGLQFPNYSSELNVNALELDDSALYLCASSLITNSPLHFGNGTRLTVT.

V is TRBV5-1 and J is TRBJ2-7; TRBD2 is a possible D gene (5 bases). This CDR3 has 14 residues. CDR1 and CDR2 from the germline V gene are SGHRS and YFSETQ. V lost 0 bases, J lost 6 bases, and 13 bases lay in between. The CDR3 sequence is CASSLGGFLGEQYF. Written as DNA, the CDR3 is TGCGCCAGCAGCTTGGGAGGGTTCCTGGGCGAGCAGTACTTC.

The rearrangement links TRBV11-3 to TRBJ2-3, with TRBD1 matching over 9 bases. V lost 5 bases and J lost 4; bases outside the gene matches: 4. Germline CDR1 SGHNT, CDR2 YENEEA. This CDR3 has 14 amino acids. CDR3 in amino acids: CASSQGQGADTQYF. CDR3 DNA sequence: TGTGCCAGCAGCCAGGGACAGGGTGCAGATACGCAGTATTTT. The variable domain in full, with the rest retrieved from reference TRBV11-3 and TRBJ2-3, is EAGVVQSPRYKIIEKKQPVAFWCNPISGHNTLYWYLQNLGQGPELLIRYENEEAVDDSQLPKDRFSAERLKGVDSTLKIQPAELGDSAVYLCASSQGQGADTQYFGPGTRLTVL.

This rearrangement joins TRBV10-2 to TRBJ1-5; D remains ambiguous. The CDR3 is 14 residues long. Trimming left V 4 bases short and J 9 bases short, with 16 bases between. CDR1 is WSHSY, CDR2 SAAADI, per germline. CDR3 in amino acids: CASSVAVQYSPQHF. CDR3 sequence (DNA): TGCGCCAGCAGTGTTGCGGTGCAATATTCGCCCCAGCATTTT.

This chain connects TRBV7-8 to TRBJ2-2; D unclear. With 4 bases removed from V and 1 base from J, the gap between germline ends came to 13 bases. The germline V gene encodes CDR1 SGHVS and CDR2 FQNEAQ. The CDR3 spans 16 residues. CDR3 sequence reads: CASSSRGPGNTGELFF. The CDR3 nucleotides are TGTGCCAGCAGCTCCCGTGGGCCCGGGAACACCGGGGAGCTGTTTTTT. The full variable domain, completed using reference TRBV7-8 and TRBJ2-2, is GAGVSQSPRYKVAKRGQDVALRCDPISGHVSLFWYQQALGQGPEFLTYFQNEAQLDKSGLPSDRFFAERPEGSVSTLKIQRTQQEDSAVYLCASSSRGPGNTGELFFGEGSRLTVL.

The chain has TRBV4-1 and TRBJ2-1, with D maybe TRBD2 (7 bases). Germline CDR1 reads MGHRA; CDR2 reads YSYEKL. Deletions cut 3 bases from V and 5 bases from J, with 23 bases between. The CDR3 is made up of 18 amino acids. CDR3 nucleotide sequence: TGCGCCAGCAGCCAGGAATCCGGGGGGCCCCCCTTACACAATGAGCAGTTCTTC. It specifies CASSQESGGPPLHNEQFF.

V and J are TRBV6-2 or TRBV6-3 and TRBJ2-6; D possibly corresponds to TRBD1 (5 bases). The CDR3 spans 19 residues. Germline V gives CDR1 MNHEY, CDR2 SVGEGT. V was shortened by 6 bases and J by 0 bases, with 21 bases between the two germline ends. The DNA of the CDR3 is TGTGCCAGCAGCCCCCTTAGGTGGACACAGAGCTCTGGGGCCAACGTCCTGACTTTC. As protein: CASSPLRWTQSSGANVLTF.

This CDR3 is CASSFLQGLAGGPHEQYF. The CDR3 coding sequence is TGTGCCAGCAGCTTTCTACAAGGACTAGCGGGGGGGCCCCACGAGCAGTACTTC. The rearrangement joins TRBV5-4 to TRBJ2-7; 15 bases fit TRBD2. The CDR3 is 18 residues long. V lost 2 bases, J lost 5 bases, and 11 bases stayed unmatched. Germline-derived CDR1 and CDR2 are SGHNT and YYREEE (reference sequence). Full variable domain (outside the CDR3, taken from reference TRBV5-4 and TRBJ2-7): ETGVTQSPTHLIKTRGQQVTLRCSSQSGHNTVSWYQQALGQGPQFIFQYYREEENGRGNFPPRFSGLQFPNYSSELNVNALELDDSALYLCASSFLQGLAGGPHEQYFGPGTRLTVT.

This sequence joins TRBV7-8 and TRBJ1-1, with 7 bases matching TRBD1. Germline assignment: CDR1 SGHVS and CDR2 FQNEAQ. CDR3 length equals 14 residues. J gave up 4 bases and V 1 base, and 3 bases lay outside the gene matches. CDR3 DNA sequence: TGTGCCAGCAGCTTAGTGTCAGGGGGCACTGAAGCTTTCTTT. It encodes CASSLVSGGTEAFF. Combining the CDR3 with reference TRBV7-8 and TRBJ1-1 gives the whole variable domain GAGVSQSPRYKVAKRGQDVALRCDPISGHVSLFWYQQALGQGPEFLTYFQNEAQLDKSGLPSDRFFAERPEGSVSTLKIQRTQQEDSAVYLCASSLVSGGTEAFFGQGTRLTVV.

This chain uses TRBV27 with TRBJ2-7; D not certain. The V end was cut by 3 bases, the J end by 2 bases, with 11 bases between. The germline CDR1 and CDR2 sequences are MNHEY and SMNVEV (reference sequence). This CDR3 spans 14 amino acids. The CDR3 region has the DNA TGTGCCAGCAGTTTTTTGGGCCCAACCTACGAGCAGTACTTC. This encodes CASSFLGPTYEQYF.

The gene calls are TRBV28 and TRBJ1-5; D is perhaps TRBD1 (6 bases). The CDR3 has 14 amino acids. V was shortened by 4 bases and J by 3 bases, with 10 bases between the two germline ends. Germline V CDR1 and CDR2: MDHEN, SYDVKM. The CDR3 coding sequence is TGTGCCAGCAGTTCCGGACAGAACAATCAGCCCCAGCATTTT. This codes for CASSSGQNNQPQHF.

The chain combines TRBV9 with TRBJ1-6; maybe TRBD1 (5 bases). The germline V and J ends were trimmed by 5 bases and 7 bases, with 19 bases remaining between them. Germline values: CDR1 SGDLS, CDR2 YYNGEE. The length of the CDR3 is 16 residues. The CDR3 bases are TGTGCCAGCAGTGGAGGGGCGATAGGTGCAAATTCACCCCTCCACTTT. Translation gives CASSGGAIGANSPLHF. Supplemented by reference TRBV9 and TRBJ1-6, the full variable domain reads DSGVTQTPKHLITATGQRVTLRCSPRSGDLSVYWYQQSLDQGLQFLIQYYNGEERAKGNILERFSAQQFPDLHSELNLSSLELGDSALYFCASSGGAIGANSPLHFGNGTRLTVT.

The CDR3 DNA is TGTGCCACCAGTGACCTAGATAGCAATCAGCCCCAGCATTTT. Protein sequence: CATSDLDSNQPQHF. This chain uses TRBV24-1 with TRBJ1-5, with no clear D. CDR3 length equals 14 residues. CDR1 is KGHDR and CDR2 is SFDVKD in the germline V gene. V dropped 4 bases and J dropped 0 bases, with 6 bases sitting between them.

V usage is TRBV30 and J usage is TRBJ2-3; TRBD2 agrees at 11 bases. The germline V gene encodes CDR1 GTSNPN and CDR2 SVGIG (reference sequence). This CDR3 is 14 amino acids long. After removal of 6 bases from V and 1 base from J, the junction contained 3 bases not matched to a gene. This chain's CDR3 is CACGTSGGTDTQYF. The CDR3 region has the DNA TGTGCCTGCGGGACTAGCGGTGGCACAGATACGCAGTATTTT.

The chain recombines TRBV5-8 with TRBJ1-1; 9 bases line up with TRBD1. The CDR3 is 13 amino acids. The trim removed 4 bases at V and 4 bases at J, leaving 2 bases unmatched. The V gene's germline CDR1 is SGHTS and CDR2 YDEGEE. Written as DNA, the CDR3 is TGTGCCAGCAGCGCGGACAGGGGCACTGAAGCTTTCTTT. Translated, it gives CASSADRGTEAFF.

This sequence joins TRBV11-3 and TRBJ2-7, with 7 nucleotides matching TRBD1. Germline trimming cut 0 bases from V and 4 bases from J; bases unmatched to any gene: 6. This CDR3 region has 15 residues. Per germline, CDR1 SGHNT and CDR2 YENEEA. Here the CDR3 reads CASSLESRRGYEQYF. The CDR3 DNA reads as TGTGCCAGCAGCTTAGAGTCTCGCAGGGGGTACGAGCAGTACTTC.

V and J are TRBV5-6 and TRBJ2-3, with 10 bases matching TRBD2. Germline V gene sequence: CDR1 SGHDT, CDR2 YYEEEE. V lost 4 bases, J lost 2 bases, and 7 bases stayed unmatched. This CDR3 is 16 amino acids long. The CDR3 bases are TGTGCCAGCAGCCAAGGACTAGCGGTCGTCACAGATACGCAGTATTTT. Protein sequence: CASSQGLAVVTDTQYF. Together with reference TRBV5-6 and TRBJ2-3, the CDR3 gives the full variable domain: DAGVTQSPTHLIKTRGQQVTLRCSPKSGHDTVSWYQQALGQGPQFIFQYYEEEERQRGNFPDRFSGHQFPNYSSELNVNALLLGDSALYLCASSQGLAVVTDTQYFGPGTRLTVL.

V usage is TRBV10-2 and J usage is TRBJ2-3; 8 bases are shared with TRBD2. The length of the CDR3 is 15 residues. Germline V gene data show CDR1 as WSHSY and CDR2 as SAAADI. V lost 2 bases, J lost 3 bases, and 4 bases stayed unmatched. The CDR3 spells CASSEDGGGTDTQYF. The CDR3 nucleotides read TGCGCCAGCAGTGAGGACGGGGGGGGGACAGATACGCAGTATTTT.

This chain links TRBV11-1 with TRBJ2-5; TRBD1 is a possible D gene (6 bases). Trimming stripped 5 bases from V and 1 base from J, with 8 bases between. The CDR3 is made up of 13 amino acids. Germline V gives CDR1 SGHAT, CDR2 FQDESV (reference sequence). DNA of the CDR3: TGTGCCAGCAGCGGGGGCAGCCAAGAGACCCAGTACTTC. It translates to CASSGGSQETQYF.

The chain is built from TRBV18 and TRBJ2-7; D possibly corresponds to TRBD1 (5 bases). V was clipped by 3 bases and J by 5 bases, with 17 bases between them. This CDR3 has 15 amino acids. The germline V gene encodes CDR1 KGHSH and CDR2 LQKENI. CDR3 in amino acids: CASSPSSRQINEQYF. The CDR3 DNA sequence: TGTGCCAGCTCACCGTCTTCGAGACAGATAAACGAGCAGTACTTC.

The J gene is TRBJ2-2, the V gene TRBV9; the D gene is possibly TRBD2 (6 bases). CDR1 and CDR2 (germline): SGDLS, YYNGEE. CDR3 length: 19 residues. V lost 3 bases and J 0 bases, leaving 21 bases between the germline ends. The CDR3 loop reads CASSDPHHGGAANTGELFF. In DNA form, the CDR3 reads TGTGCCAGCAGCGACCCCCATCACGGAGGGGCGGCGAACACCGGGGAGCTGTTTTTT.